This TCR beta chain stems from a study of shared clonotypes between healthy human individuals. The CDR3 has 17 amino acids. Trimming took 0 bases from V and 0 from J, leaving 12 bases between them. CDR1 is MNHNS and CDR2 is SASEGT in the germline V gene. The test was conducted at deep level. The repertoire was sequenced with immunoSEQ multiplex PCR; TCRdb's copy has only in-frame clones and lacks some. The sample has a few million clones, roughly 90% seen once. Findings of the study overall: Larger estimated richness was generally recorded for naive subsets relative to memory subsets. Represented diversity, genetic and exposure-history alike, was limited by few donors.

All donors were Caucasian adults living in Nashville, Tennessee. In regard to this clone: Its antigen is not known.

Input material: naive CD4+ T cells from PBMCs. Stated subset: CD45RA+ positively selected. The V gene is TRBV6-1, the J gene TRBJ2-4; unclear D gene. The receptor was isolated from a man aged 18 to 30 in good health. Some clones in this sample may be carry-over from other donors' samples. CDR3 residues: CASSEAVARLAKNIQYF. Written as DNA, the CDR3 is TGTGCCAGCAGTGAAGCGGTGGCACGATTAGCCAAAAACATTCAGTACTTC.